The 24 T cell receptor beta chains reported below all come from one sample, sequenced in a study of post-analysis software for immune sequencing data (dated by TCRdb to the mid-2010s). Their cognate antigens are unknown. General findings and caveats noted by the study authors: Roughly 5 TRBV segments, including TRBV5-6, TRBV5-1 and TRBV20-1, were significantly more frequent in patients than controls.

Libraries were built with PCR. The run used an Illumina HiSeq 2500. To reduce PCR and sequencing biases, unique molecular identifiers were built into the TCR beta cDNA libraries. TCRdb reran the public reads through fastp at Q25 and MiXCR, keeping productive beta chains. CDR3 protein sequences are deduplicated, and each keeps its most common genes and DNA. The sample table records about 540,000 distinct CDR3 sequences; 30% to 40% of these occur just once. The ten top clones hold approximately 5.4% of the sample. The sample was blood. The receptors here all came from a girl under 18 with multiple sclerosis.

This chain links TRBV5-5 with TRBJ1-2, with unresolved D. The CDR3 sequence is 15 residues long. V shed 0 bases and J shed 7 bases, with 16 bases lying between them. The V gene's germline CDR1 is SGHKS and CDR2 YYEKEE (reference sequence). The CDR3 DNA follows: TGTGCCAGCAGCTTGGTAGTGGGAGATTTCATTGGCTACACCTTC. This translates into CASSLVVGDFIGYTF.

The V gene is TRBV14, the J gene TRBJ2-1, with TRBD2 identical over 8 bases. Germline lookup yields CDR1 SGHDN and CDR2 FVKESK. The CDR3 contains 15 residues. J was trimmed by 4 bases and V by 6 bases; bases with no gene match: 8. In DNA form, the CDR3 reads TGTGCCAGCAGGCCACGGGGGGGCCCTTACAATGAGCAGTTCTTC. This encodes CASRPRGGPYNEQFF.

This clonotype was picked up many times. The rearrangement uses TRBV9 and TRBJ2-7; 7 bases map to TRBD1. CDR1 is SGDLS, CDR2 YYNGEE, per germline. V was pared by 3 bases and J by 7 bases, with 10 bases of the junction left unmatched. This CDR3 has 14 amino acids. CDR3 nucleotides: TGTGCCAGCAGCGAGAGGGGGCCAGGGGGTGAGCAGTACTTC. Residues: CASSERGPGGEQYF.

For this clonotype: Just one base apart from a much larger clone, this may be a read error. The rearrangement uses TRBV6-2 or TRBV6-3 and TRBJ2-1, with D perhaps TRBD2 (6 bases). The germline V gene encodes CDR1 MNHEY and CDR2 SVGEGT. The CDR3 has 16 amino acids. CDR3 bases: TGTGCCAGCAGTTACTCGCGGGAATTCTCCCACAATGAGCAGTTCTTC. Protein sequence: CASSYSREFSHNEQFF.

J is TRBJ1-1 and V is TRBV5-1; possibly TRBD1 for D (6 bases). Trimming took 0 bases from V and 6 from J, leaving 15 bases between them. CDR3 length: 15 amino acids. Germline loops: CDR1 SGHRS, CDR2 YFSETQ. CDR3 protein: CASSLGQGGGAEAFF. In DNA form, the CDR3 reads TGCGCCAGCAGCTTGGGGCAGGGAGGGGGGGCTGAAGCTTTCTTT.

This chain joins TRBV7-2 and TRBJ1-2; 9 bases are a match to TRBD1. The CDR3 runs to 14 residues. The J segment lost 8 bases and the V segment lost 5 bases, leaving 9 bases of the junction unmatched. The germline V gene has CDR1 SGHTA and CDR2 FQGNSA. The CDR3: CASSLRTGEGGYTF. The CDR3 coding sequence is TGTGCCAGCAGCCTTAGGACAGGGGAGGGAGGCTACACCTTC.

The V and J genes are TRBV5-1 and TRBJ2-5; D not certain. Between the trimmed V and J ends, which lost 1 base and 5 bases, there was a span of 18 bases. This CDR3 is 16 amino acids long. Germline lookup yields CDR1 SGHRS and CDR2 YFSETQ. DNA for the CDR3: TGCGCCAGCAGCTTGAACCTGCGCCTCCAGGAGGAGACCCAGTACTTC. Its translation: CASSLNLRLQEETQYF.

As for this clonotype: In this CDR3 the conserved last residue, phenylalanine or tryptophan, is missing, so a read error is likely. No DNA is shown, since the ends of the CDR3 on it are uncertain; the CDR3 is the one TCRdb lists. The V gene is TRBV5-6, the J gene TRBJ2-7; TRBD2, the table's D call, was not compared with the DNA. The germline V gene encodes CDR1 SGHDT and CDR2 YYEEEE. Ends included, the CDR3 has 16 residues. CDR3 sequence reads: CASSLGIAGGPYEQHI.

The chain carries TRBV20-1 and TRBJ2-5; the D gene is possibly TRBD2 (6 bases). There are 16 residues in the CDR3. The ends were cut back, 5 bases at V and 0 bases at J, with 19 bases in the middle. Germline lookup yields CDR1 DFQATT and CDR2 SNEGSKA (reference sequence). CDR3 sequence (DNA): TGCAGTGCTTCCTCTGAGGTAGCGGCCTACCAAGAGACCCAGTACTTC. Its translation is CSASSEVAAYQETQYF.

The chain uses TRBV7-9 and TRBJ2-3; TRBD1 might be the D (5 bases). Looked up from germline, CDR1 is SEHNR and CDR2 is FQNEAQ (reference sequence). Trimming took off 1 base at V and 2 bases at J, with 13 bases between the two ends. The CDR3 contains 16 residues. CDR3 DNA: TGTGCCAGCAGCTTAGTTTCCGGACACATCACAGATACGCAGTATTTT. It is translated as CASSLVSGHITDTQYF.

This clonotype was detected a few times. The V gene is TRBV9, the J gene TRBJ2-5; D not certain. Per germline, CDR1 SGDLS and CDR2 YYNGEE. The CDR3 is 14 residues long. V was pared by 5 bases and J by 1 base, with 12 bases between. The CDR3, as DNA: TGTGCCAGCAGTGCCGAGGCCTTCCAAGAGACCCAGTACTTC. Translated, it gives CASSAEAFQETQYF. Filled out from reference TRBV9 and TRBJ2-5, the complete variable domain reads DSGVTQTPKHLITATGQRVTLRCSPRSGDLSVYWYQQSLDQGLQFLIQYYNGEERAKGNILERFSAQQFPDLHSELNLSSLELGDSALYFCASSAEAFQETQYFGPGTRLLVL.

This chain connects TRBV5-1 to TRBJ1-4, with 9 bases lining up with TRBD1. V lost 3 bases, J lost 8 bases, and 5 bases stayed unmatched. Germline V CDR1 and CDR2: SGHRS, YFSETQ. CDR3 length equals 14 residues. The CDR3 coding sequence is TGCGCCAGCAGCTACGGGACAGGGAGGGAAAAACTGTTTTTT. It codes for CASSYGTGREKLFF.

This rearrangement joins TRBV5-1 to TRBJ1-2, with 8 bases fitting TRBD1. This CDR3 region has 15 residues. Germline V gene data show CDR1 as SGHRS and CDR2 as YFSETQ. After removal of 0 bases from V and 6 bases from J, the junction contained 7 bases not matched to a gene. CDR3 sequence (DNA): TGCGCCAGCAGCTTGGGAACAGGGGGTCGGAATGGCTACACCTTC. Translating it yields CASSLGTGGRNGYTF.

The chain is built from TRBV29-1 and TRBJ1-5, with TRBD1 matching over 7 bases. The germline V gene has CDR1 SQVTM and CDR2 ANQGSEA. The J segment lost 0 bases and the V segment lost 6 bases, leaving 5 bases of the junction unmatched. The CDR3 runs 14 residues. The CDR3 DNA reads as TGCAGCGTCGTGGACAGGAATAGCAATCAGCCCCAGCATTTT. It specifies CSVVDRNSNQPQHF.

This clonotype appeared a few times. This chain uses TRBV3-1 with TRBJ2-7; D uncertain. The CDR3 sequence is 13 residues long. V dropped 4 bases and J dropped 6 bases, with 13 bases sitting between them. The germline V gene has CDR1 LGHDT and CDR2 YNNKEL (reference sequence). The CDR3 DNA is TGTGCCAGCAGCCCAGGCTTGGTGGGCGAGCAGTACTTC. It specifies CASSPGLVGEQYF.

This chain uses TRBV3-1 with TRBJ2-3; 12 bases align to TRBD2. The CDR3 has 18 residues. Per germline, CDR1 LGHDT and CDR2 YNNKEL (reference sequence). Trimming took 4 bases from V and 0 from J; bases not matched to a gene: 8. Here the CDR3 DNA reads TGTGCCAGCAGCCGAAAGGCGCTAGCGGGGGGGAGCACAGATACGCAGTATTTT. Amino acids: CASSRKALAGGSTDTQYF.

This chain links TRBV7-9 with TRBJ2-3; D is uncertain. This CDR3 comprises 14 residues. V gave up 5 bases and J gave up 1 base, with 10 bases separating them. The V gene's germline CDR1 is SEHNR and CDR2 FQNEAQ (reference sequence). For the CDR3, the DNA is TGTGCCAGCAGCACACACATTCGCACAGATACGCAGTATTTT. Its protein product is CASSTHIRTDTQYF.

This clonotype has a handful of counts. The DNA of the CDR3 is TGTGCCAGCAGCCCAGCGTTGGAAGAGACCCAGTACTTC. Protein sequence: CASSPALEETQYF. This sequence joins TRBV7-2 and TRBJ2-5; D remains ambiguous. The CDR3 contains 13 residues. With 5 bases removed from V and 3 bases from J, the gap between germline ends came to 10 bases. Germline CDR1 is SGHTA and CDR2 is FQGNSA.

The chain is built from TRBV7-9 and TRBJ2-5; 8 bases agree with TRBD1. The CDR3 has 14 residues. J gave up 7 bases and V 5 bases, and 9 bases lay outside the gene matches. Germline CDR1 SEHNR, CDR2 FQNEAQ (reference sequence). DNA of the CDR3: TGTGCCAGCAGCCCGGGACAGGTAGAAGTGACCCAGTACTTC. It yields the protein CASSPGQVEVTQYF.

V usage is TRBV18 and J usage is TRBJ2-6; D is perhaps TRBD1 (6 bases). The V end was cut by 6 bases, the J end by 2 bases, with 14 bases between. This CDR3 region has 16 residues. Germline CDR1 reads KGHSH; CDR2 reads LQKENI. The CDR3 region is CASSPSGVTGANVLTF. The CDR3 DNA is TGTGCCAGCTCTCCCTCAGGGGTGACTGGGGCCAACGTCCTGACTTTC.

The chain is built from TRBV6-5 and TRBJ1-6; 7 bases map to TRBD1. The CDR3 consists of 16 residues. V dropped 5 bases and J dropped 5; count of bases not matched to a gene: 9. The V gene's germline CDR1 is MNHEY and CDR2 SVGAGI. CDR3 sequence: CASSRDPGQNNSPLHF. CDR3 in DNA: TGTGCCAGCAGTCGAGACCCGGGACAGAATAATTCACCCCTCCACTTT.

In its sample, this clonotype was seen a few times. The rearrangement links TRBV29-1 to TRBJ2-3, with 9 bases lining up with TRBD1. Trimming cost V 7 bases and J 0 bases; bases outside gene matches: 8. Germline V gene lookup returns CDR1 SQVTM and CDR2 ANQGSEA. This CDR3 has 15 residues. CDR3 region: CSESTGGFSTDTQYF. CDR3 nucleotides: TGCAGCGAGAGTACAGGGGGCTTTAGCACAGATACGCAGTATTTT.

V and J are TRBV20-1 and TRBJ2-1, with D possibly called TRBD1 or TRBD2 (6 bases each). The germline V and J ends were trimmed by 7 bases and 2 bases, with 30 bases remaining between them. The CDR3 runs to 19 residues. The V gene's germline CDR1 is DFQATT and CDR2 SNEGSKA (reference sequence). CDR3 in DNA: TGCAGTGGGGGAAAGGAGGCAAACAGGGAGGACCGGCCCTACAATGAGCAGTTCTTC. This codes for CSGGKEANREDRPYNEQFF.

This clonotype was picked up a small number of times. The V and J genes are TRBV5-1 and TRBJ1-2, with 7 nucleotides matching TRBD1. This CDR3 spans 13 amino acids. After removal of 4 bases from V and 2 bases from J, the junction contained 2 bases not matched to a gene. Germline V gene lookup returns CDR1 SGHRS and CDR2 YFSETQ. Written as DNA, the CDR3 is TGCGCCAGCAGCGCAGGGGGAAACTATGGCTACACCTTC. Protein: CASSAGGNYGYTF.